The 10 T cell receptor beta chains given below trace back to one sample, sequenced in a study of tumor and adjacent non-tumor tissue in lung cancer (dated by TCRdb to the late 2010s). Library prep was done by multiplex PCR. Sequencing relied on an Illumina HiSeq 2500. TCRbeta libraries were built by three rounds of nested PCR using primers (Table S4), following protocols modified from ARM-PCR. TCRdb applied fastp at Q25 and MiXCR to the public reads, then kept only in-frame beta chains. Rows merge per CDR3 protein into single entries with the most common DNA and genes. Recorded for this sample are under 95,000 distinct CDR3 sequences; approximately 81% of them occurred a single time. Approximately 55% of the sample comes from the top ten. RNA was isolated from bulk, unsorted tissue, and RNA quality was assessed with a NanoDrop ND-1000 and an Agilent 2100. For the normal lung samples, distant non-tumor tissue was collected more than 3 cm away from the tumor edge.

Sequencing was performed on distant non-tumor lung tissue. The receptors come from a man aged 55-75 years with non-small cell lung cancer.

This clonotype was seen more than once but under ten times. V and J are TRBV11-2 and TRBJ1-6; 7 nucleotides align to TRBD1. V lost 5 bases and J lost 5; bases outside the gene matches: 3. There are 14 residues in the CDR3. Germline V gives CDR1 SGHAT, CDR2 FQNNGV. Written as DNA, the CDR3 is TGTGCCAGCAGCCCAGGGACAGATAATTCACCCCTCCACTTT. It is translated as CASSPGTDNSPLHF.

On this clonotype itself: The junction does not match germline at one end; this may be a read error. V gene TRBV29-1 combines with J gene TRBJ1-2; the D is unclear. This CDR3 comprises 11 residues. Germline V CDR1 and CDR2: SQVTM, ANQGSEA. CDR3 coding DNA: TGCAGCTTTGAAGTGGGGTACGGCTACACCTTC. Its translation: CSFEVGYGYTF.

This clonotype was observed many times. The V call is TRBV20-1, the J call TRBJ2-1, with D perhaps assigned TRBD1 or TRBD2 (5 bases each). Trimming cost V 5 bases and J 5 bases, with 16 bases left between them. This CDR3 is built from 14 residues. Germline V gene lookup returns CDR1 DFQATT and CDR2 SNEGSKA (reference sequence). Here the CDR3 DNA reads TGCAGTGCTGGGACCTCCTGGCGGAACAATGAGCAGTTCTTC. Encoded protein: CSAGTSWRNNEQFF.

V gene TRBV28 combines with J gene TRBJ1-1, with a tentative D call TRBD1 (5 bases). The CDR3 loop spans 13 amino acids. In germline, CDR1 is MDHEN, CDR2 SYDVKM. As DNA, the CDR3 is TGTGCTAGCGGTTTACTAGCAGGGACTGAAGCTTTCTTT. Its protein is CASGLLAGTEAFF.

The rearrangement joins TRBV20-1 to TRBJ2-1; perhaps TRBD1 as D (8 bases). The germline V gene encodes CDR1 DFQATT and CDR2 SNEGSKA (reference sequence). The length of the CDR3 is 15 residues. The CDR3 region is CSVRPTGGEVDEQFF. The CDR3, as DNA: TGCAGCGTTAGACCTACAGGGGGGGAAGTTGATGAGCAGTTCTTC.

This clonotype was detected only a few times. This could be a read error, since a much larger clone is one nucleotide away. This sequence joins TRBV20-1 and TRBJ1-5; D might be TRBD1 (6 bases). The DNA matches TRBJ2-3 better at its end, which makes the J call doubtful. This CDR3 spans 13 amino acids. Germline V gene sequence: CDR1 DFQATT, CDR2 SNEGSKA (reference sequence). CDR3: CSARYWDNQPQYF. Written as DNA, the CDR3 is TGCAGTGCTAGGTATTGGGACAATCAGCCCCAGTATTTT.

The CDR3 bases are TGTGCCAGCAGCTTTGTGGCAGGAGTTACTGATGAGCAGTTCTTC. Translated, it gives CASSFVAGVTDEQFF. The V gene is TRBV12-1, the J gene TRBJ2-1. TRBV12-1 is a pseudogene segment. The CDR3 runs to 15 residues.

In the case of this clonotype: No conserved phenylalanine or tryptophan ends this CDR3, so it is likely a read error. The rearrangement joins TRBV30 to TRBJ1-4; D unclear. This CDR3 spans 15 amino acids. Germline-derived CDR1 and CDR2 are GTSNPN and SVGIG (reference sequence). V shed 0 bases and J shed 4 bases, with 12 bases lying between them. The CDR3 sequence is CAWSVLGRLNEKLFS. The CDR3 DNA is TGTGCCTGGAGTGTACTTGGGCGGCTTAATGAAAAACTGTTTTCT.

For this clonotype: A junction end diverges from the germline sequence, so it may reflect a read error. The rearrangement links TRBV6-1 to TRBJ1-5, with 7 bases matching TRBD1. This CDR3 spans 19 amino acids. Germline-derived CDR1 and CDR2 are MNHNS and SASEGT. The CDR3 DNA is TGTGCCAGCAGTGCCTTCGGGCCCGACAGGGATGGGTTGGGTCAGCCCCAGCATTTC. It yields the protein CASSAFGPDRDGLGQPQHF.

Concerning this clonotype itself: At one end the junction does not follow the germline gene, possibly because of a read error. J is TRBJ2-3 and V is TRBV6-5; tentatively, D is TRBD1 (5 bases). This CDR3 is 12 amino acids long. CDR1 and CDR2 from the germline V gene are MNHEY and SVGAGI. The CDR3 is CASSAGKDTHYF. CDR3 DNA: TGTGCCAGCAGCGCAGGGAAAGATACGCACTATTTT.